The entry that follows covers one T cell receptor (beta chain) sequence. This record comes from a study of blood T cell repertoires in COVID-19. With 5 bases removed from V and 0 bases from J, the gap between germline ends came to 14 bases. The CDR3 has 16 residues. The V gene's germline CDR1 is SGHAT and CDR2 FQNNGV. Produced via immunoSEQ multiplex PCR; TCRdb's table is partial and in-frame only. The data contain about 98,000 clones, around nine tenths of them seen just once; the ten biggest clones take up under 2%. The rearrangement joins TRBV11-2 to TRBJ1-3, with D possibly being TRBD1 (6 bases). Material: peripheral blood. This TCR came from a woman aged 45 to 65 with COVID-19, enrolled during active disease. CDR3: CASSMDRPFSGNTIYF. For the CDR3, the DNA is TGTGCCAGCAGCATGGACAGACCGTTCTCTGGAAACACCATATATTTT.